These 20 T cell receptor beta chains were all obtained from the same sample, sequenced in a study of early T cells in non-severe SARS-CoV-2 infection. TCRdb passed the 5' RACE reads through MiXCR, listing each CDR3 protein once. This table holds some 57,000 distinct CDR3 sequences, around 13% found once. The sample comprised whole blood. Receptors were obtained from an adult who was a healthcare worker with PCR-confirmed SARS-CoV-2 infection or an uninfected control (not recorded which).

This clonotype was recorded at least ten times. The chain joins TRBV11-2 to TRBJ2-1, with a tentative D call TRBD1 (5 bases). V was clipped by 6 bases and J by 9 bases, with 18 bases between them. Germline V gene sequence: CDR1 SGHAT, CDR2 FQNNGV. CDR3 length equals 14 residues. The CDR3 sequence: CASSLTPVGVEQFF. Here the CDR3 DNA reads TGTGCCAGCAGTCTAACCCCCGTAGGGGTTGAGCAGTTCTTC.

This clonotype was found many times. The chain combines TRBV28 with TRBJ1-5, with D possibly TRBD1 on 6 matching bases. The ends were cut back, 6 bases at V and 5 bases at J, with 11 bases in the middle. The CDR3 sequence is 13 residues long. Looked up from germline, CDR1 is MDHEN and CDR2 is SYDVKM. The CDR3 region is CASRVPGDQPQHF. CDR3 sequence (DNA): TGTGCCAGCAGGGTCCCAGGGGATCAGCCCCAGCATTTT.

This clonotype was observed at least ten times. The chain joins TRBV7-8 to TRBJ1-6; the D is unclear. Per germline, CDR1 SGHVS and CDR2 FQNEAQ. The CDR3 has 14 amino acids. The V end lost 1 base, the J end lost 8 bases, and 9 bases lay between the germline ends. CDR3 sequence reads: CASSLGLLDSPLHF. In DNA form, the CDR3 reads TGTGCCAGCAGCTTAGGGTTGTTGGATTCACCCCTCCACTTT.

This clonotype was seen many times. The chain carries TRBV7-9 and TRBJ1-6; the D gene is possibly TRBD1 (5 bases). The CDR3 covers 14 residues. Germline CDR1 is SEHNR and CDR2 is FQNEAQ (reference sequence). The ends were cut back, 5 bases at V and 7 bases at J, with 12 bases in the middle. The CDR3 loop reads CASSPRVGNSPLHF. As DNA, the CDR3 is TGTGCCAGCAGCCCCAGGGTGGGGAATTCACCCCTCCACTTT.

The chain carries TRBV12-3 or TRBV12-4 and TRBJ1-6; no clear D. The CDR3 has 15 amino acids. The germline V and J ends were trimmed by 1 base and 8 bases, with 12 bases remaining between them. This chain's CDR3 is CASSLGHKRYSPLHF. CDR3 nucleotides: TGTGCCAGCAGTTTAGGGCACAAGCGCTATTCACCCCTCCACTTT.

This clonotype was seen at least ten times. CDR3 sequence reads: CASSDAGYRSGANVLTF. DNA for the CDR3: TGTGCCAGCAGTGATGCTGGGTACCGCTCTGGGGCCAACGTCCTGACTTTC. The chain is built from TRBV2 and TRBJ2-6; no definite D call. Trimming left V 3 bases short and J 0 bases short, with 12 bases between. Germline loops: CDR1 SNHLY, CDR2 FYNNEI. This CDR3 comprises 17 residues. The whole variable domain, filled in from reference TRBV2 and TRBJ2-6, reads EPEVTQTPSHQVTQMGQEVILRCVPISNHLYFYWYRQILGQKVEFLVSFYNNEISEKSEIFDDQFSVERPDGSNFTLKIRSTKLEDSAMYFCASSDAGYRSGANVLTFGAGSRLTVL.

At least ten counts were recorded for this clonotype. This sequence joins TRBV15 and TRBJ1-5, with D unresolved. This CDR3 contains 13 residues. CDR1 is LNHNV and CDR2 is YYDKDF in the germline V gene (reference sequence). Trimming left V 5 bases short and J 4 bases short, with 9 bases between. Here the CDR3 DNA reads TGTGCCACCAGCCCCCGAAGGAATCAGCCCCAGCATTTT. This sequence encodes CATSPRRNQPQHF.

This clonotype turned up a few times. This sequence joins TRBV20-1 and TRBJ1-2; 7 bases are a match to TRBD1. Germline CDR1 and CDR2: DFQATT and SNEGSKA (reference sequence). CDR3 length: 13 amino acids. Trimming at V came to 6 bases and at J to 2 bases, leaving 6 bases not matched to a gene. The CDR3 nucleotides are TGCAGTGCAGAACAGGGGTCCAACTATGGCTACACCTTC. Its translation: CSAEQGSNYGYTF.

In this sample, this clonotype turned up many times. The V and J genes are TRBV28 and TRBJ1-5; TRBD1 matches 9 bases. CDR1 and CDR2 from the germline V gene are MDHEN and SYDVKM. J gave up 5 bases and V 5 bases, and 4 bases lay outside the gene matches. The CDR3 loop spans 14 amino acids. CDR3 amino acids: CASSPGQGDQPQHF. CDR3 bases: TGTGCCAGCAGTCCGGGACAGGGAGATCAGCCCCAGCATTTT.

This clonotype has more than one count but fewer than ten. V usage is TRBV5-6 and J usage is TRBJ2-1, with no clear D. CDR3 length: 16 residues. Per germline, CDR1 SGHDT and CDR2 YYEEEE. Trimming removed 4 bases at V and 1 base at J, with 15 bases between. CDR3 region: CASSIIDLRSYNEQFF. CDR3 nucleotide sequence: TGTGCCAGCAGCATAATAGACTTAAGATCCTACAATGAGCAGTTCTTC. The complete variable domain, with remaining parts taken from reference TRBV5-6 and TRBJ2-1, reads DAGVTQSPTHLIKTRGQQVTLRCSPKSGHDTVSWYQQALGQGPQFIFQYYEEEERQRGNFPDRFSGHQFPNYSSELNVNALLLGDSALYLCASSIIDLRSYNEQFFGPGTRLTVL.

In its sample, this clonotype was seen many times. The gene calls are TRBV18 and TRBJ2-1; D remains ambiguous. The germline V and J ends were trimmed by 6 bases and 3 bases, with 15 bases remaining between them. This CDR3 contains 15 residues. Germline values: CDR1 KGHSH, CDR2 LQKENI. CDR3 nucleotides: TGTGCCAGCTCCTATGGTTTAGGCAGCTACAATGAGCAGTTCTTC. It yields the protein CASSYGLGSYNEQFF.

This clonotype was seen many times. The V and J genes are TRBV5-5 and TRBJ2-7; D uncertain. With 4 bases removed from V and 2 bases from J, the gap between germline ends came to 4 bases. The CDR3 is 11 residues long. Germline loops: CDR1 SGHKS, CDR2 YYEKEE (reference sequence). The CDR3 loop is CASSQAYEQYF. CDR3 DNA: TGTGCCAGCAGCCAAGCCTACGAGCAGTACTTC.

This clonotype has at least ten counts. J is TRBJ1-1 and V is TRBV29-1; D remains ambiguous. The CDR3 is made up of 13 amino acids. V dropped 8 bases and J dropped 2 bases, with 15 bases sitting between them. Germline lookup yields CDR1 SQVTM and CDR2 ANQGSEA. The CDR3 DNA sequence: TGCAGCAACCGGGATCCGAAAAACACTGAAGCTTTCTTT. As protein: CSNRDPKNTEAFF.

This clonotype was observed many times. The chain combines TRBV5-4 with TRBJ2-7, with 11 bases fitting TRBD2. Germline values: CDR1 SGHNT, CDR2 YYREEE (reference sequence). The CDR3 has 17 residues. Trimming at V came to 5 bases and at J to 1 base, leaving 11 bases not matched to a gene. This CDR3 reads CASSYPLVAGGSYEQYF. The CDR3 DNA reads TGTGCCAGCAGTTATCCCCTCGTAGCGGGGGGGTCCTACGAGCAGTACTTC.

This clonotype occurred a few times. The genes are TRBV11-2 and TRBJ2-1; D might be TRBD2 (5 bases). Germline V gene lookup returns CDR1 SGHAT and CDR2 FQNNGV. Trimming cost V 5 bases and J 9 bases, with 14 bases left between them. This CDR3 is built from 13 residues. The CDR3 spells CASSNATGSEQFF. The CDR3 region has the DNA TGTGCCAGCAGCAACGCCACGGGAAGTGAGCAGTTCTTC.

V and J are TRBV9 and TRBJ2-7; D gene ambiguous. V dropped 2 bases and J dropped 0 bases, with 6 bases sitting between them. CDR3 length: 13 residues. The germline V gene has CDR1 SGDLS and CDR2 YYNGEE. The CDR3 nucleotides are TGTGCCAGCAGCGTCCAGCCCTCCTACGAGCAGTACTTC. This sequence encodes CASSVQPSYEQYF. The full variable domain, its missing parts supplied by reference TRBV9 and TRBJ2-7, is DSGVTQTPKHLITATGQRVTLRCSPRSGDLSVYWYQQSLDQGLQFLIQYYNGEERAKGNILERFSAQQFPDLHSELNLSSLELGDSALYFCASSVQPSYEQYFGPGTRLTVT.

This clonotype was picked up many times. The genes are TRBV30 and TRBJ1-6; D unclear. The CDR3 runs 17 residues. Per germline, CDR1 GTSNPN and CDR2 SVGIG (reference sequence). The V and J ends lost 4 bases and 9 bases respectively, with 25 bases between them. The CDR3 DNA reads as TGTGCCTGGACCTACCACCCCCTAGGCCCAGGAGGTTCACCCCTCCACTTT. This sequence encodes CAWTYHPLGPGGSPLHF.

This chain connects TRBV5-1 to TRBJ1-1, with TRBD1 identical over 9 bases. Trimming at V came to 4 bases and at J to 6 bases, leaving 13 bases not matched to a gene. The CDR3 sequence is 16 residues long. The germline V gene encodes CDR1 SGHRS and CDR2 YFSETQ. The CDR3 is CASSPGQGGEGAEAFF. The CDR3 DNA is TGCGCCAGCAGCCCGGGACAGGGAGGGGAAGGGGCTGAAGCTTTCTTT.

This clonotype has only a few counts. The rearrangement uses TRBV20-1 and TRBJ1-1; D is undetermined. This CDR3 has 15 amino acids. Germline values: CDR1 DFQATT, CDR2 SNEGSKA (reference sequence). Trimming took 6 bases from V and 0 from J, leaving 17 bases between them. CDR3 amino acids: CSAKQAGFMNTEAFF. DNA for the CDR3: TGCAGTGCCAAGCAGGCGGGGTTCATGAACACTGAAGCTTTCTTT.

This clonotype has just a few counts. V usage is TRBV11-2 and J usage is TRBJ2-7; 9 bases are a match to TRBD2. This CDR3 has 15 residues. Germline V gene lookup returns CDR1 SGHAT and CDR2 FQNNGV. V gave up 3 bases and J gave up 4 bases; unmatched junction bases: 7. The CDR3 DNA is TGTGCCAGCAGCTTCTCCAGCGGGGGGCAATACGAGCAGTACTTC. Translation: CASSFSSGGQYEQYF.